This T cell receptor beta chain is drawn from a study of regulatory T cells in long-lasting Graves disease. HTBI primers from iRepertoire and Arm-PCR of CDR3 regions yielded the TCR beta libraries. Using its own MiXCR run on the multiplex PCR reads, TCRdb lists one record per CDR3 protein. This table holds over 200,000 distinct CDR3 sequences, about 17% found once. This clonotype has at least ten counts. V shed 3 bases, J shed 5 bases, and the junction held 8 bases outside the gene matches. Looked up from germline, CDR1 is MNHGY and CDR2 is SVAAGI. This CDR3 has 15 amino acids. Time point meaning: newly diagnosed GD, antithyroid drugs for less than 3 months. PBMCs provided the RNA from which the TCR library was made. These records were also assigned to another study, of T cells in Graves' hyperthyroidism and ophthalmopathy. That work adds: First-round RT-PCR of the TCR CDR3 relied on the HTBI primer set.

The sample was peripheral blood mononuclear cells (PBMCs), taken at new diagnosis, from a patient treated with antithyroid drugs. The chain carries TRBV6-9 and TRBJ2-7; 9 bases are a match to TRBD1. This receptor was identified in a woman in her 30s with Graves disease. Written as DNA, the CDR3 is TGTGCCAGCAGTTACGGACAGGGGTATCGGAACGAGCAGTACTTC. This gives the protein CASSYGQGYRNEQYF.